This entry is about one T cell receptor beta chain. The CDR3 length is 18 residues. V shed 3 bases, J shed 4 bases, and the junction held 11 bases outside the gene matches. CDR1 SGHNT and CDR2 YYREEE come from the germline V gene (reference sequence). The data stem from a study of shared T cell receptors in the human thymus. The repertoire was sequenced with immunoSEQ multiplex PCR; TCRdb's copy has only in-frame clones and lacks some. The table lists roughly 710,000 clones, approximately 83% of them singletons. These data also featured in a second study, about human thymus T cells. This second study says: Unrelated individuals were reported by related research to share highly overlapping thymic repertoires.

This chain uses TRBV5-4 with TRBJ2-2, with 11 bases aligning to TRBD1. The material sequenced was thymocytes. The TCR comes from a girl under two years old with a congenital heart defect. The CDR3 DNA reads as TGTGCCAGCAGCTCCCGCGACCCCGGGACAGGGGGCACCGGGGAGCTGTTTTTT. It encodes CASSSRDPGTGGTGELFF.